These 28 T cell receptor beta chains were sequenced from one sample in a study of cytomegalovirus exposure and HLA in healthy donors. PCR used 60 Vbeta primers and 13 Jbeta primers. Profiling relied on immunoSEQ multiplex PCR, and the TCRdb table lists in-frame clones only, not all of them. The sample shows about 110,000 clones, around 80% of them seen only once. The source material was PBMCs. The receptors derive from a man aged 55 to 70 in good health and CMV-seronegative.

The rearrangement links TRBV18 to TRBJ1-1; D remains unclear. Germline CDR1 reads KGHSH; CDR2 reads LQKENI. The germline V and J ends were trimmed by 4 bases and 4 bases, with 19 bases remaining between them. The CDR3 sequence is 16 residues long. The CDR3 sequence: CASSLQRVQDFTEAFF. CDR3 nucleotides: TGTGCCAGCTCACTCCAACGAGTCCAGGACTTCACTGAAGCTTTCTTT.

This clone was found a few times. The genes are TRBV7-2 and TRBJ1-1; D is perhaps TRBD1 (6 bases). The germline V and J ends were trimmed by 4 bases and 5 bases, with 11 bases remaining between them. This CDR3 is 13 amino acids long. CDR1 and CDR2 (germline): SGHTA, FQGNSA. CDR3: CASSSERGTEAFF. The CDR3 DNA is TGTGCCAGCAGCTCCGAAAGGGGGACTGAAGCTTTCTTT.

This clone appeared once. V and J are TRBV29-1 and TRBJ2-1; D may be TRBD1 (6 bases). Trimming pared 6 bases from V and 4 bases from J, leaving 16 bases between. The CDR3 is 14 amino acids. CDR1 is SQVTM and CDR2 is ANQGSEA in the germline V gene. CDR3 coding DNA: TGCAGCGTCGGACAGCGTCAGGTATACAATGAGCAGTTCTTC. As protein: CSVGQRQVYNEQFF.

This clone has just a few counts. The chain uses TRBV7-9 and TRBJ1-2; D is undetermined. The germline gives CDR1 SEHNR, CDR2 FQNEAQ (reference sequence). V lost 3 bases and J lost 8, with 13 bases in between. CDR3 length: 13 residues. For the CDR3, the DNA is TGTGCCAGCAGCTTGGAGCCCTCGGGGGGCTACACCTTC. Its translation is CASSLEPSGGYTF.

This chain connects TRBV9 to TRBJ2-2; D not certain. Germline V gene sequence: CDR1 SGDLS, CDR2 YYNGEE. The CDR3 has 13 amino acids. V lost 4 bases and J 5 bases, leaving 9 bases between the germline ends. The CDR3 DNA sequence: TGTGCCAGCAGCCCTACTTGGACCGGGGAGCTGTTTTTT. Residues: CASSPTWTGELFF.

This clone was picked up a small number of times. The rearrangement uses TRBV30 and TRBJ2-5; the match to TRBD2 covers 7 bases. CDR3 length: 15 amino acids. Germline trimming cut 7 bases from V and 1 base from J; bases unmatched to any gene: 12. Germline V CDR1 and CDR2: GTSNPN, SVGIG (reference sequence). CDR3 protein: CALESGAGVQETQYF. CDR3 nucleotides: TGTGCCTTGGAGAGTGGGGCGGGGGTCCAAGAGACCCAGTACTTC.

The CDR3 DNA sequence: TGTGCCAGCAGCTCATCTAGCGGGGGCTACGAGCAGTACTTC. Protein: CASSSSSGGYEQYF. The V and J genes are TRBV7-2 and TRBJ2-7; 10 bases agree with TRBD2. With V trimmed by 4 bases and J by 3 bases, 3 bases remained unmatched. Germline V gene lookup returns CDR1 SGHTA and CDR2 FQGNSA. The CDR3 is made up of 14 amino acids.

The rearrangement joins TRBV10-3 to TRBJ1-3; D is ambiguous. CDR3 length: 16 residues. Germline V gene data show CDR1 as ENHRY and CDR2 as SYGVKD. The V end was cut by 4 bases, the J end by 4 bases, with 17 bases between. In DNA, the CDR3 is TGTGCCATCAGTGGGCCCGAGTCAACAGCAGGAAACACCATATATTTT. It is translated as CAISGPESTAGNTIYF.

The rearrangement links TRBV29-1 to TRBJ1-5, with TRBD1 matching over 9 bases. Germline assignment: CDR1 SQVTM and CDR2 ANQGSEA. Trimming cost V 4 bases and J 7 bases; bases outside gene matches: 8. The CDR3 is made up of 14 amino acids. The CDR3 DNA sequence: TGCAGCGTTGCCAAATCTACAGGGGGCCAGCCCCAGCATTTT. It yields the protein CSVAKSTGGQPQHF.

This clone was detected only once. The rearrangement uses TRBV5-1 and TRBJ1-3; no clear D gene. V was trimmed by 0 bases and J by 0 bases, leaving 10 bases between them. The length of the CDR3 is 16 residues. CDR1 and CDR2 (germline): SGHRS, YFSETQ. The DNA of the CDR3 is TGCGCCAGCAGCTTGGGTGGTTCCTACTCTGGAAACACCATATATTTT. This gives the protein CASSLGGSYSGNTIYF.

V gene TRBV7-9 combines with J gene TRBJ1-3, with D possibly being TRBD1 (6 bases). CDR3 length: 12 amino acids. CDR1 SEHNR and CDR2 FQNEAQ come from the germline V gene (reference sequence). V was trimmed by 11 bases and J by 3 bases, leaving 11 bases between them. The CDR3 sequence: CAGGLNGNTIYF. The CDR3 bases are TGTGCCGGGGGCCTCAATGGAAACACCATATATTTT.

The chain combines TRBV7-2 with TRBJ1-1; D gene ambiguous. Per germline, CDR1 SGHTA and CDR2 FQGNSA. The ends were cut back, 2 bases at V and 8 bases at J, with 12 bases in the middle. The CDR3 spans 13 residues. The CDR3 reads CASSLKISGEAFF. The CDR3 region has the DNA TGTGCCAGCAGCTTAAAAATCTCGGGAGAAGCTTTCTTT. Based on the CDR3 plus reference TRBV7-2 and TRBJ1-1, the full variable domain is GAGVSQSPSNKVTEKGKDVELRCDPISGHTALYWYRQSLGQGLEFLIYFQGNSAPDKSGLPSDRFSAERTGGSVSTLTIQRTQQEDSAVYLCASSLKISGEAFFGQGTRLTVV.

This chain joins TRBV19 and TRBJ1-6; TRBD1 matches 7 bases. CDR1 and CDR2 (germline): LNHDA, SQIVND (reference sequence). The trim removed 7 bases at V and 9 bases at J, leaving 15 bases unmatched. CDR3 length: 16 residues. This CDR3 is CASTLFSGGRISPLHF. The DNA of the CDR3 is TGTGCCAGTACCCTTTTCTCAGGGGGGCGGATTTCACCCCTCCACTTT. Full variable domain (rest looked up from reference TRBV19 and TRBJ1-6): DGGITQSPKYLFRKEGQNVTLSCEQNLNHDAMYWYRQDPGQGLRLIYYSQIVNDFQKGDIAEGYSVSREKKESFPLTVTSAQKNPTAFYLCASTLFSGGRISPLHFGNGTRLTVT.

V gene TRBV19 combines with J gene TRBJ2-6, with no clear D. Germline assignment: CDR1 LNHDA and CDR2 SQIVND (reference sequence). V was cut by 3 bases and J by 2 bases, with 11 bases left in between. CDR3 length: 16 amino acids. The CDR3 nucleotides read TGTGCCAGTAGTATGGTCGTTCCTACTGGGGCCAACGTCCTGACTTTC. Translating gives CASSMVVPTGANVLTF.

V and J are TRBV5-4 and TRBJ2-7; the D gene is possibly TRBD2 (5 bases). The CDR3 is 13 amino acids. Germline lookup yields CDR1 SGHNT and CDR2 YYREEE (reference sequence). V dropped 4 bases and J dropped 1 base, with 9 bases sitting between them. CDR3 region: CASSPGMSYEQYV. In DNA form, the CDR3 reads TGTGCCAGCAGCCCCGGGATGTCCTACGAGCAGTACGTC.

The table lists this clone with a few counts. The chain is built from TRBV7-2 and TRBJ2-5, with a tentative D call TRBD2 (5 bases). CDR3 length: 16 residues. Germline CDR1 is SGHTA and CDR2 is FQGNSA. Trimming took off 5 bases at V and 1 base at J, with 17 bases between the two ends. CDR3 bases: TGTGCCAGCAGCGTCGGTTTTAGCGTTTTCCAAGAGACCCAGTACTTC. As protein: CASSVGFSVFQETQYF.

The J gene is TRBJ2-5, the V gene TRBV5-1; the D is unclear. Judging by the DNA end, TRBJ2-7 fits better; the J call may be wrong. Germline V CDR1 and CDR2: SGHRS, YFSETQ. The CDR3 sequence is 14 residues long. This chain's CDR3 is CASSLYGDSYEQYF. The CDR3 DNA sequence: TGCGCCAGCAGCCTCTACGGAGACTCCTACGAGCAGTACTTC.

In the case of this clone: The sample holds other DNA sequences that translate to the same CDR3. V usage is TRBV5-1 and J usage is TRBJ1-1; the D is unclear. The ends were cut back, 7 bases at V and 1 base at J, with 11 bases in the middle. Germline lookup yields CDR1 SGHRS and CDR2 YFSETQ. The CDR3 loop spans 13 amino acids. This CDR3 is CASSLAGNTEAFF. In DNA form, the CDR3 reads TGCGCCAGCTCTCTCGCGGGGAACACTGAAGCTTTCTTT. The full variable domain, rest sourced from reference TRBV5-1 and TRBJ1-1, is KAGVTQTPRYLIKTRGQQVTLSCSPISGHRSVSWYQQTPGQGLQFLFEYFSETQRNKGNFPGRFSGRQFSNSRSEMNVSTLELGDSALYLCASSLAGNTEAFFGQGTRLTVV.

J is TRBJ2-7 and V is TRBV5-6; the match to TRBD2 covers 8 bases. CDR1 is SGHDT, CDR2 YYEEEE, per germline. The CDR3 extends over 15 amino acids. The trim removed 0 bases at V and 7 bases at J, leaving 9 bases unmatched. CDR3 in DNA: TGTGCCAGCAGCTTGGTCGGGGGGGGGTCGGCAGAGCAGTACGTC. Translating gives CASSLVGGGSAEQYV.

This chain links TRBV6-1 with TRBJ2-7, with a tentative D call TRBD1 (5 bases). The CDR3 is 14 amino acids. Trimming stripped 1 base from V and 4 bases from J, with 11 bases between. Germline V gives CDR1 MNHNS, CDR2 SASEGT. In DNA, the CDR3 is TGTGCCAGCAGTGAAGGATGGCAGGGTTACGAGCAGTACTTC. As protein: CASSEGWQGYEQYF.

This clone was observed a handful of times. V gene TRBV7-7 combines with J gene TRBJ2-5, with 7 bases lining up with TRBD1. Germline trimming cut 4 bases from V and 4 bases from J; bases unmatched to any gene: 6. CDR1 and CDR2 from the germline V gene are SSHAT and FNYEAQ (reference sequence). The CDR3 has 14 amino acids. CDR3 sequence reads: CASSSTGFSETQYF. The CDR3 coding sequence is TGTGCCAGCAGCTCGACAGGGTTCTCAGAGACCCAGTACTTC.

DNA of the CDR3: TGCGCCAGCAGCCAAGTTGGGCAGGGATCCTATGGCTACACCTTC. Protein sequence: CASSQVGQGSYGYTF. V usage is TRBV4-3 and J usage is TRBJ1-2; weak D call: TRBD1 (5 bases). Germline loops: CDR1 LGHNA, CDR2 YSLEER. V lost 1 base and J lost 4, with 13 bases in between. CDR3 size: 15 residues.

The rearrangement joins TRBV11-3 to TRBJ2-1; 9 bases align to TRBD1. The CDR3 runs to 14 residues. V shed 5 bases and J 6 bases; nucleotides not matched to a gene: 5. Germline loops: CDR1 SGHNT, CDR2 YENEEA. The CDR3 region has the DNA TGTGCCAGCAGCCCTCGGACAGGGGCCAATGAGCAGTTCTTC. This encodes CASSPRTGANEQFF.

V gene TRBV7-8 combines with J gene TRBJ2-1; 10 bases match TRBD1. The CDR3 is made up of 17 amino acids. V lost 1 base, J lost 8 bases, and 11 bases stayed unmatched. CDR1 and CDR2 (germline): SGHVS, FQNEAQ. Here the CDR3 reads CASSLGPGTGVWDEQFF. The DNA for the CDR3 is TGTGCCAGCAGCTTAGGGCCTGGGACAGGGGTTTGGGATGAGCAGTTCTTC. Full variable domain (outside the CDR3, taken from reference TRBV7-8 and TRBJ2-1): GAGVSQSPRYKVAKRGQDVALRCDPISGHVSLFWYQQALGQGPEFLTYFQNEAQLDKSGLPSDRFFAERPEGSVSTLKIQRTQQEDSAVYLCASSLGPGTGVWDEQFFGPGTRLTVL.

This clone was detected a few times. J is TRBJ2-7 and V is TRBV6-1, with D possibly TRBD2 on 6 matching bases. The V and J ends lost 0 bases and 0 bases respectively, with 9 bases between them. Germline CDR1 is MNHNS and CDR2 is SASEGT. The CDR3 runs 15 residues. DNA for the CDR3: TGTGCCAGCAGTGAAGCTGGAGGGGCCTCCTACGAGCAGTACGTC. The encoded protein is CASSEAGGASYEQYV.

This rearrangement joins TRBV28 to TRBJ1-5, with 12 bases that match TRBD1. With 8 bases clipped from V and 8 bases from J, the junction kept 10 bases outside the gene matches. CDR3 length equals 15 residues. Germline CDR1 MDHEN, CDR2 SYDVKM. CDR3 sequence (DNA): TGTGCCAGCGGAAGCGGGACAGGGGGCGCGAAGCCCCAGCATTTT. This translates into CASGSGTGGAKPQHF.

The V call is TRBV29-1, the J call TRBJ2-1; perhaps TRBD1 as D (7 bases). The V gene lost 5 bases and the J gene lost 15 bases, with 20 bases spanning the gap. This CDR3 is built from 12 residues. The germline CDR1 and CDR2 sequences are SQVTM and ANQGSEA. The CDR3 loop is CSVLAAGTEGFF. Written as DNA, the CDR3 is TGCAGCGTTCTTGCCGCGGGGACAGAGGGGTTCTTC.

This clone was detected once. CDR3 in DNA: TGTGCCAGCGGGGCAGGGGGTAGGTTAGCCCTCCACTTT. It yields the protein CASGAGGRLALHF. This sequence joins TRBV28 and TRBJ1-6, with 7 bases aligning to TRBD1. V lost 8 bases, J lost 14 bases, and 12 bases stayed unmatched. Per the germline V gene, CDR1 is MDHEN and CDR2 is SYDVKM. This CDR3 region has 13 residues.